This TCR beta chain was sequenced in a study of cytomegalovirus exposure and HLA in healthy donors. Findings of the study overall: Later work found most CMV-associated TCR beta chains apparently HLA-restricted. Reportedly, HLA-A and HLA-B alleles of most subjects were accurately predicted from TCR beta. Across donors, most TCRs were seen rarely, yet some public ones were widespread. According to an earlier analysis, most TCR beta V segments yielded productive rearrangements about 90% or about 30% of the time.

A word on this clone: Its antigen is currently unknown.

Trimming took 0 bases from V and 5 from J; bases not matched to a gene: 3. The CDR3 contains 15 residues. Germline values: CDR1 SGHDT, CDR2 YYEEEE. PCR primers comprised 60 Vbeta and 13 Jbeta primers. Sequenced by immunoSEQ multiplex PCR; TCRdb stores in-frame clones only, minus some. The sample records 180,000 or so clones, 60% to 85% being singletons. Sequencing was done on a sample of PBMCs. V gene TRBV5-6 combines with J gene TRBJ1-2; TRBD1 matches at 11 bases. This TCR was sampled from a female donor in good health and CMV-seronegative. CDR3 region: CASSLGDRGGYGYTF. The CDR3 DNA reads TGTGCCAGCAGCTTGGGGGACAGGGGGGGATATGGCTACACCTTC.